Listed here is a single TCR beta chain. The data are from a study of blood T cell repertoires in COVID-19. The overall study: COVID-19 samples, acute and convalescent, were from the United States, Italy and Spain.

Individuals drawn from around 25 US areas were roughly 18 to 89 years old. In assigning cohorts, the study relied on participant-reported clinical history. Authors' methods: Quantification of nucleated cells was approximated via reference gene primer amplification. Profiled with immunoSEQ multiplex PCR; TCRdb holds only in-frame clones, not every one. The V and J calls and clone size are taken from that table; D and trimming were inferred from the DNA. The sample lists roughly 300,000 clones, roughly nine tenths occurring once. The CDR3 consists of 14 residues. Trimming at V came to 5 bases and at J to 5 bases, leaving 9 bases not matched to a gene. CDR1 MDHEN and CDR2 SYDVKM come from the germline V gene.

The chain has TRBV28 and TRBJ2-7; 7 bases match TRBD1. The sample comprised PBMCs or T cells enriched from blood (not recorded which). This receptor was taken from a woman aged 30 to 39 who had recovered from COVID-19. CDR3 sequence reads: CASSPEDRPNEQYF. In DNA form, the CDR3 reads TGTGCCAGCAGTCCCGAGGACAGGCCGAACGAGCAGTACTTC.